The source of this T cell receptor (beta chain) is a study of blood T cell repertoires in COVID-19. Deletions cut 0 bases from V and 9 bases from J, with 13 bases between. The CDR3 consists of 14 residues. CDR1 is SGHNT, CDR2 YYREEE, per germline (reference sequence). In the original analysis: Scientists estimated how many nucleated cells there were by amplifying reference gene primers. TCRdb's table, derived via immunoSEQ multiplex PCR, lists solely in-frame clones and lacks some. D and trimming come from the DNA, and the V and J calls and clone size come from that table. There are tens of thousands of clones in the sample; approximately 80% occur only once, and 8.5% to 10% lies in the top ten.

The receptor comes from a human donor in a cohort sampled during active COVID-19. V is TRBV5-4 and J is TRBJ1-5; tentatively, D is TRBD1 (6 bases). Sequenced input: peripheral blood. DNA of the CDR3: TGTGCCAGCAGCTTGGAGGGGGGGGTTGGGCCCCAGCATTTT. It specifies CASSLEGGVGPQHF.